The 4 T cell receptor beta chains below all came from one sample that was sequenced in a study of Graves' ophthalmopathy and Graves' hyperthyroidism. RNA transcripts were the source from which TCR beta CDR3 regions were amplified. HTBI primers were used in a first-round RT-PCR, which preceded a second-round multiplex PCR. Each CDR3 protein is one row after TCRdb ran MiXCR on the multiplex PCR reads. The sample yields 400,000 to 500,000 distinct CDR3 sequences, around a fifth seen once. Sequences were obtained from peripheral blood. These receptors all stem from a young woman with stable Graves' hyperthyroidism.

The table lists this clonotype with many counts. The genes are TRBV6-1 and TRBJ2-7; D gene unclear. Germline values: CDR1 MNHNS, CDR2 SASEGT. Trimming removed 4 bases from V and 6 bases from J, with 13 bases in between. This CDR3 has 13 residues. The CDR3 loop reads CASSVERTAEQYF. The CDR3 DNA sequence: TGTGCCAGCAGTGTCGAGCGCACGGCCGAGCAGTACTTC.

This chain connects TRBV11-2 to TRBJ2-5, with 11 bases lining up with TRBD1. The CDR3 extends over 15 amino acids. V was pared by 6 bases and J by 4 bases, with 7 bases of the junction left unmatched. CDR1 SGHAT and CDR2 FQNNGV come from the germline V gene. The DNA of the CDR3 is TGTGCCAGCAGTTTCGGACAGGGGGCAGGAGAGACCCAGTACTTC. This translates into CASSFGQGAGETQYF.

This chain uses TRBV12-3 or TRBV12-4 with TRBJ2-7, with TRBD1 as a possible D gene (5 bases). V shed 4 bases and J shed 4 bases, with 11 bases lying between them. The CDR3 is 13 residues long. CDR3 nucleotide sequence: TGTGCCAGCAGTTCCTCCAGGGTTTACGAGCAGTACTTC. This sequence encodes CASSSSRVYEQYF.

CDR3 DNA sequence: TGTGCCAGCAGTGCGTCAGTTAGCAGCACTGAAGCTTTCTTT. Translated, it gives CASSASVSSTEAFF. The chain employs TRBV11-2 and TRBJ1-1; D remains ambiguous. V lost 6 bases, J lost 4 bases, and 15 bases lay in between. The CDR3 has 14 amino acids. CDR1 is SGHAT, CDR2 FQNNGV, per germline.